This entry lists 25 T cell receptor beta chains sequenced from one sample in a study of cytomegalovirus exposure and HLA in healthy donors. PCR involved 60 Vbeta and 13 Jbeta primers. The repertoire was sequenced with immunoSEQ multiplex PCR; TCRdb's copy has only in-frame clones and lacks some. Here the sample spans about 120,000 clones, 74% being singletons. The sequencing input was PBMCs. The receptors shown here come from a human donor in good health.

The CDR3 coding sequence is TGTGCCAGCAGCCCCCGGACTAGCGAAGCCAAAAACATTCAGTACTTC. Amino acids: CASSPRTSEAKNIQYF. V and J are TRBV7-8 and TRBJ2-4, with 9 bases matching TRBD2. CDR1 is SGHVS and CDR2 is FQNEAQ in the germline V gene. This CDR3 contains 16 residues. J gave up 0 bases and V 5 bases, and 5 bases lay outside the gene matches.

This chain links TRBV25-1 with TRBJ2-1; 7 nucleotides align to TRBD2. Germline assignment: CDR1 MGHDK and CDR2 SYGVNS. The CDR3 spans 16 residues. The junction had 10 bases not matched to a gene; V was cut back by 6 bases and J by 2 bases. DNA for the CDR3: TGTGCCAGCAGAGCTCCAAGGCTAGCGGCCTACAATGAGCAGTTCTTC. Its protein is CASRAPRLAAYNEQFF.

This clone was recorded once. The chain carries TRBV7-8 and TRBJ2-3; tentative D call: TRBD2 (6 bases). Trimming removed 3 bases at V and 2 bases at J, with 12 bases between. Germline CDR1 is SGHVS and CDR2 is FQNEAQ. The CDR3 covers 15 residues. This CDR3 is CASSFGTLATDTQYF. The CDR3 region has the DNA TGTGCCAGCAGCTTCGGGACTCTGGCCACAGATACGCAGTATTTT.

V usage is TRBV6-5 and J usage is TRBJ2-5; D might be TRBD2 (5 bases). The last part of the DNA fits TRBJ2-7 better; the J call may be wrong. The CDR3 has 16 residues. CDR1 MNHEY and CDR2 SVGAGI come from the germline V gene. Here the CDR3 reads CASSYSRRALSYEQYF. The DNA for the CDR3 is TGTGCCAGCAGTTACTCGAGGCGGGCACTCTCCTACGAGCAGTACTTC.

This chain links TRBV5-8 with TRBJ1-1; the D gene is possibly TRBD1 (6 bases). V lost 4 bases and J lost 0, with 16 bases in between. The germline V gene encodes CDR1 SGHTS and CDR2 YDEGEE. The CDR3 consists of 16 residues. CDR3 sequence: CASSRYKGHLNTEAFF. CDR3 nucleotides: TGTGCCAGCAGCCGCTACAAGGGACACTTGAACACTGAAGCTTTCTTT.

This chain joins TRBV7-3 and TRBJ2-2; tentatively, D is TRBD1 (6 bases). This CDR3 comprises 14 residues. Germline values: CDR1 SGHTA, CDR2 FQGTGA. V lost 5 bases, J lost 1 base, and 8 bases lay in between. CDR3 residues: CASSRGQNTGELFF. DNA of the CDR3: TGTGCCAGCAGCCGGGGACAGAACACCGGGGAGCTGTTTTTT.

The chain uses TRBV14 and TRBJ2-3; 8 nucleotides align to TRBD2. Trimming took 5 bases from V and 9 from J; bases not matched to a gene: 16. Germline V CDR1 and CDR2: SGHDN, FVKESK. This CDR3 contains 16 residues. The CDR3 nucleotides are TGTGCCAGCAGCGACGTCTTGGGACTAGGCGTCGACACGCAGTATTTT. As protein: CASSDVLGLGVDTQYF. Using reference TRBV14 and TRBJ2-3 for the parts outside the CDR3, the full variable domain is EAGVTQFPSHSVIEKGQTVTLRCDPISGHDNLYWYRRVMGKEIKFLLHFVKESKQDESGMPNNRFLAERTGGTYSTLKVQPAELEDSGVYFCASSDVLGLGVDTQYFGPGTRLTVL.

The chain carries TRBV7-7 and TRBJ2-5, with TRBD1 matching 10 bases. Looked up from germline, CDR1 is SSHAT and CDR2 is FNYEAQ (reference sequence). The CDR3 has 15 residues. Trimming took 3 bases from V and 4 from J; bases not matched to a gene: 5. The DNA for the CDR3 is TGTGCCAGCAGCTTGGGACAGGGGATGGGAGAGACCCAGTACTTC. This codes for CASSLGQGMGETQYF.

The CDR3 DNA reads TGTGCCAGCAGCCCGTGGGCAAGGGGTGAAGCTTTCTTT. Translating it yields CASSPWARGEAFF. The J gene is TRBJ1-1, the V gene TRBV5-8; TRBD1 might be the D (5 bases). The CDR3 has 13 residues. Germline CDR1 reads SGHTS; CDR2 reads YDEGEE. V was clipped by 4 bases and J by 7 bases, with 14 bases between them.

The J gene is TRBJ2-2, the V gene TRBV2, with TRBD2 identical over 15 bases. Trimming removed 7 bases from V and 10 bases from J; junction bases left unmatched: 7. CDR1 SNHLY and CDR2 FYNNEI come from the germline V gene. This CDR3 region has 15 residues. This CDR3 reads CASTPRTSGGAELFF. The CDR3 nucleotides read TGTGCCAGCACCCCAAGGACTAGCGGGGGGGCGGAGCTGTTTTTT.

The chain combines TRBV27 with TRBJ1-5, with D uncertain. CDR1 and CDR2 (germline): MNHEY, SMNVEV (reference sequence). The ends were cut back, 1 base at V and 0 bases at J, with 10 bases in the middle. The CDR3 has 16 residues. CDR3 in DNA: TGTGCCAGCAGTTTATTGGCGGTGGATAGCAATCAGCCCCAGCATTTT. Translated, it gives CASSLLAVDSNQPQHF.

The chain combines TRBV30 with TRBJ1-6; tentative D call: TRBD1 (5 bases). There are 16 residues in the CDR3. CDR1 and CDR2 (germline): GTSNPN, SVGIG (reference sequence). Between the trimmed V and J ends, which lost 2 bases and 0 bases, there was a span of 11 bases. This CDR3 is CAWSRTGGSYNSPLHF. The CDR3 region has the DNA TGTGCCTGGAGTAGGACGGGGGGCTCCTATAATTCACCCCTCCACTTT.

This clone was detected a few times. The chain joins TRBV12-1 to TRBJ2-1; the table calls TRBD2, which could not be checked here. TRBV12-1 constitutes a pseudogene. The CDR3 spans 15 residues. The CDR3 spells CASSVSGGRYNEQFF. The CDR3 DNA reads as TGTGCCAGCAGCGTTAGCGGGGGCCGATACAATGAGCAGTTCTTC.

V is TRBV30 and J is TRBJ1-5, with D tentatively TRBD1 (6 bases). The germline gives CDR1 GTSNPN, CDR2 SVGIG (reference sequence). The V and J ends lost 0 bases and 3 bases respectively, with 9 bases between them. The CDR3 runs 14 residues. In DNA form, the CDR3 reads TGTGCCTGGAGTGTGGGACAATTCAATCAGCCCCAGCATTTT. Its protein is CAWSVGQFNQPQHF.

V and J are TRBV29-1 and TRBJ1-2, with 8 nucleotides matching TRBD1. Unmatched junction bases numbered 16, after V lost 6 bases and J lost 7 bases. This CDR3 region has 15 residues. Germline CDR1 and CDR2: SQVTM and ANQGSEA. The CDR3 loop is CSVQGQGGKWSGYTF. CDR3 nucleotide sequence: TGCAGCGTCCAAGGACAGGGTGGTAAATGGTCTGGCTACACCTTC.

V gene TRBV28 combines with J gene TRBJ1-2; 7 positions agree with TRBD1. Germline-derived CDR1 and CDR2 are MDHEN and SYDVKM. The J segment lost 3 bases and the V segment lost 4 bases, leaving 5 bases of the junction unmatched. The CDR3 has 14 amino acids. CDR3 in DNA: TGTGCCAGCAGTTCAGGGGGGTATGACTATGGCTACACCTTC. It specifies CASSSGGYDYGYTF.

The rearrangement joins TRBV7-2 to TRBJ2-2, with D uncertain. The CDR3 consists of 14 residues. The V and J ends lost 9 bases and 2 bases respectively, with 13 bases between them. Germline CDR1 is SGHTA and CDR2 is FQGNSA. CDR3 sequence (DNA): TGTGCCAGTTACCTCGCAGTCAACACCGGGGAGCTGTTTTTT. Amino acids: CASYLAVNTGELFF.

The table lists this clone with a few counts. V and J are TRBV5-1 and TRBJ2-2; D gene unclear. From germline, CDR1 is SGHRS and CDR2 YFSETQ. This CDR3 contains 16 residues. Trimming removed 0 bases at V and 0 bases at J, with 9 bases between. The CDR3 coding sequence is TGCGCCAGCAGCTTGGTGGCAGTCACGAACACCGGGGAGCTGTTTTTT. Translation gives CASSLVAVTNTGELFF.

The chain is built from TRBV6-5 and TRBJ2-2; no firm D call. Germline V lookup: CDR1 MNHEY, CDR2 SVGAGI. V lost 2 bases, J lost 5 bases, and 12 bases lay in between. This CDR3 contains 15 residues. CDR3 protein: CASSYAASATGELFF. The CDR3 coding sequence is TGTGCCAGCAGTTACGCGGCCAGCGCGACCGGGGAGCTGTTTTTT.

Remarks on this clone: Other DNA sequences in the same sample also yield this CDR3. The chain has TRBV6-5 and TRBJ2-3; D possibly corresponds to TRBD2 (6 bases). Between the trimmed V and J ends, which lost 0 bases and 1 base, there was a span of 8 bases. The CDR3 is made up of 15 amino acids. Germline assignment: CDR1 MNHEY and CDR2 SVGAGI. The CDR3 DNA reads as TGTGCCAGCAGTTACTCCGGGACTGGCACAGATACGCAGTATTTT. This encodes CASSYSGTGTDTQYF.

This clone was detected only a few times. The chain has TRBV19 and TRBJ2-7; 8 nucleotides line up with TRBD1. Germline assignment: CDR1 LNHDA and CDR2 SQIVND (reference sequence). This CDR3 has 16 residues. Trimming at V came to 4 bases and at J to 6 bases, leaving 14 bases not matched to a gene. The CDR3 region has the DNA TGTGCCAGTAGTAGTGAACCGGGACAGGTGTATGCCGAGCAGTACTTC. This encodes CASSSEPGQVYAEQYF.

The V call is TRBV27, the J call TRBJ1-1, with 8 bases identical to TRBD1. V lost 5 bases, J lost 3 bases, and 2 bases stayed unmatched. The CDR3 sequence is 13 residues long. Germline V gene sequence: CDR1 MNHEY, CDR2 SMNVEV (reference sequence). This CDR3 is CASSEDRDTEAFF. The DNA for the CDR3 is TGTGCCAGCAGTGAGGACAGGGACACTGAAGCTTTCTTT.

CDR3 loop: CASSLAGQGVTETQYF. DNA for the CDR3: TGTGCCAGCAGCTTAGCGGGGCAGGGGGTGACGGAGACCCAGTACTTC. The rearrangement links TRBV7-2 to TRBJ2-5, with 7 bases matching TRBD1. Per germline, CDR1 SGHTA and CDR2 FQGNSA. Trimming removed 0 bases from V and 5 bases from J; junction bases left unmatched: 9. The CDR3 is 16 amino acids.

CDR3 in DNA: TGTGCCAGCAGCACGCACATGAACACTGAAGCTTTCTTT. Amino acids: CASSTHMNTEAFF. V usage is TRBV6-6 and J usage is TRBJ1-1; D is uncertain. Trimming took off 6 bases at V and 0 bases at J, with 8 bases between the two ends. The length of the CDR3 is 13 residues. Germline V gives CDR1 MNHNY, CDR2 SVGAGI (reference sequence).

This clone has just a few counts. The genes are TRBV6-5 and TRBJ2-3, with 8 bases lining up with TRBD1. The CDR3 is made up of 15 amino acids. In germline, CDR1 is MNHEY, CDR2 SVGAGI. The junction had 9 bases not matched to a gene; V was cut back by 6 bases and J by 4 bases. The CDR3: CASRPRTGKADTQYF. The CDR3 DNA reads TGTGCCAGCAGGCCCAGGACAGGGAAGGCAGATACGCAGTATTTT.